The 9 T cell receptor beta chains given below trace back to one sample, sequenced in a study of identical twins' blood T cells. TCRdb itself ran the 5' RACE reads through MiXCR, one entry per CDR3 protein. The data contain 300,000 to 400,000 distinct CDR3 sequences, about 28% of them singletons. The sample taken for sequencing was PBMCs. These receptor sequences come from a woman aged 18 to 55 in good health.

This clonotype was seen a few times. One end of the junction is discordant with germline, which a read error may explain. The chain carries TRBV7-7 and TRBJ2-1, with 7 bases identical to TRBD2. The CDR3 loop spans 15 amino acids. Germline CDR1 SSHAT, CDR2 FNYEAQ (reference sequence). As DNA, the CDR3 is TGTGCTAGCAGCTTACTTGGCGGGGGTTACAATGAGCAGTTCTTC. This translates into CASSLLGGGYNEQFF.

On this clonotype itself: The junction shows a germline mismatch at one end, possibly a read error. This sequence joins TRBV7-8 and TRBJ1-2; D is undetermined. This CDR3 has 15 amino acids. Germline CDR1 SGHVS, CDR2 FQNEAQ. CDR3 nucleotides: TGTGCCAGCAGCTTAGCAGGCGCGGCTAACTGTGGCTACACCTTC. It codes for CASSLAGAANCGYTF.

The chain combines TRBV19 with TRBJ2-3, with 7 nucleotides matching TRBD2. The CDR3 runs 12 residues. J gave up 8 bases and V 4 bases, and 3 bases lay outside the gene matches. The germline gives CDR1 LNHDA, CDR2 SQIVND (reference sequence). The DNA for the CDR3 is TGTGCCAGTAGTACTCCGGGAGGTACGCAGTATTTT. Protein: CASSTPGGTQYF.

The chain carries TRBV7-8 and TRBJ1-2; 8 nucleotides agree with TRBD1. CDR3 length: 14 amino acids. V lost 6 bases, J lost 6 bases, and 9 bases stayed unmatched. Germline V gene data show CDR1 as SGHVS and CDR2 as FQNEAQ. The CDR3 region has the DNA TGTGCCAGCAGTTATACAGGGGGTATGGATGGCTACACCTTC. The encoded protein is CASSYTGGMDGYTF.

The chain links TRBV5-4 to TRBJ2-2; D gene ambiguous. Germline assignment: CDR1 SGHNT and CDR2 YYREEE (reference sequence). The CDR3 spans 12 residues. The V gene lost 9 bases and the J gene lost 0 bases, with 6 bases spanning the gap. CDR3 residues: CAMNTNTGELFF. The CDR3 DNA follows: TGTGCCATGAATACGAACACCGGGGAGCTGTTTTTT. The full variable domain, in which reference TRBV5-4 and TRBJ2-2 provide the parts outside the CDR3, is ETGVTQSPTHLIKTRGQQVTLRCSSQSGHNTVSWYQQALGQGPQFIFQYYREEENGRGNFPPRFSGLQFPNYSSELNVNALELDDSALYLCAMNTNTGELFFGEGSRLTVL.

This clonotype came up a few times. This chain uses TRBV12-3 or TRBV12-4 with TRBJ2-3, with D perhaps matching TRBD1 (6 bases). The CDR3 consists of 15 residues. V was shortened by 7 bases and J by 2 bases, with 16 bases between the two germline ends. In DNA, the CDR3 is TGTGCCAGCATGGAGCGAAACAGGGACACAGATACGCAGTATTTT. Amino acid sequence: CASMERNRDTDTQYF.

The chain employs TRBV11-2 and TRBJ2-3; 8 nucleotides match TRBD1. CDR3 length equals 17 residues. V was pared by 4 bases and J by 6 bases, with 15 bases of the junction left unmatched. Germline V lookup: CDR1 SGHAT, CDR2 FQNNGV. In DNA form, the CDR3 reads TGTGCCAGCAGCTATAGGGCAGGGGGCATGATTTGGGATACGCAGTATTTT. It translates to CASSYRAGGMIWDTQYF.

This clonotype was counted only a few times. V is TRBV6-2 or TRBV6-3 and J is TRBJ1-5; D ambiguous. Germline CDR1 MNHEY, CDR2 SVGEGT. This CDR3 comprises 14 residues. Trimming removed 10 bases at V and 4 bases at J, with 17 bases between. The CDR3 sequence: CATSPTPLNQPQHF. In nucleotides, the CDR3 is TGTGCCACCTCCCCGACTCCTCTTAATCAGCCCCAGCATTTT.

This clonotype was counted between two and nine times. This chain joins TRBV20-1 and TRBJ2-3; TRBD2 is a possible D gene (6 bases). V was pared by 7 bases and J by 3 bases, with 14 bases between. The CDR3 sequence is 13 residues long. Germline assignment: CDR1 DFQATT and CDR2 SNEGSKA (reference sequence). The CDR3 here is CSGPPEGTDTQYF. CDR3 DNA: TGCAGTGGCCCTCCGGAGGGAACAGATACGCAGTATTTT.